This entry concerns a single T cell receptor beta chain. The antigen is undetermined. These data originate in a study of blood T cells in healthy people across ages. Study-wide results and limits: TCR beta diversity per million T cells fell roughly linearly with age. Diversity was higher, and naive CD4+ cells more numerous, in long-lived donors than in aged donors.

The V gene end was trimmed by 8 bases and the J gene end by 1 base; junction bases not matched to a gene: 5. CDR1 is ENHRY, CDR2 SYGVKD, per germline. The CDR3 covers 14 residues. Caucasian individuals from Russia who were healthy and aged roughly 6 to 95 acted as donors. Each of the donors had roughly 9.1 milliliters of peripheral blood drawn into EDTA-treated Vacutainer tubes. Using a J-beta primer mix together with a sample-barcoded 5' primer, a second PCR was run for roughly 7 to 11 cycles. TCRdb re-called the 5' RACE reads through MiXCR, storing one row per CDR3 protein. The data contain about 540,000 distinct CDR3 sequences, 24% of them singletons. The data were also submitted as part of a second study, on T cells of mothers and their children.

This clonotype was obtained from a boy under 18 in good health. Sequenced: blood. The chain employs TRBV10-3 and TRBJ2-5; 9 bases line up with TRBD2. CDR3 DNA sequence: TGTGCCATCTCGAGCGGGGGGACCCAAGAGACCCAGTACTTC. Translating it yields CAISSGGTQETQYF.